A selection of T cell receptor beta chains follows, all from one sample in a study of identical twins. TCRdb re-called the 5' RACE reads through MiXCR, storing one row per CDR3 protein. The data contain some 790,000 distinct CDR3 sequences, approximately 18% of them singletons. This sample was also put to use in a study of T cells expressing NK-cell markers.

Source material: PBMCs. Receptors originate from a woman younger than 30 in good health. Each CDR3 is given with its conserved first and last residue. A D gene is named only where the DNA matches it firmly. Size tells how often a clone was seen (once, few, many) or the class of an expanded clone, and some rows leave it out.

V gene: TRBV7-9
J gene: TRBJ2-7
D gene: TRBD1
clone size: many
CDR3 protein: CASSWGQSYEQYF
CDR3 DNA: TGTGCCAGCAGCTGGGGACAGTCCTACGAGCAGTACTTC

V gene: TRBV29-1
J gene: TRBJ2-7
D gene: TRBD1
clone size: .
CDR3 protein: CSVGGQGNYEQYF
CDR3 DNA: TGCAGCGTTGGGGGACAGGGGAACTACGAGCAGTACTTC

V gene: TRBV6-1
J gene: TRBJ2-1
D gene: .
clone size: .
CDR3 protein: CASRAGTAGSVEFF
CDR3 DNA: TGTGCCAGCAGAGCCGGGACAGCGGGCTCCGTGGAGTTCTTC

V gene: TRBV6-2/TRBV6-3
J gene: TRBJ1-1
D gene: .
clone size: many
CDR3 protein: CASRSETLGTEAFF
CDR3 DNA: TGTGCCAGCAGATCAGAAACCCTCGGCACTGAAGCTTTCTTT

V gene: TRBV27
J gene: TRBJ2-7
D gene: .
clone size: .
CDR3 protein: CASRGYQGSRGYEQYF
CDR3 DNA: TGTGCCAGCAGGGGGTACCAGGGCTCCCGGGGGTACGAGCAGTACTTC

V gene: TRBV18
J gene: TRBJ2-1
D gene: .
clone size: few
CDR3 protein: CASSPQTYSNREQFF
CDR3 DNA: TGTGCCAGCTCACCCCAAACCTACTCGAACCGTGAGCAGTTCTTC

V gene: TRBV6-1
J gene: TRBJ1-1
D gene: .
clone size: .
CDR3 protein: CASTVNRVGTEAFF
CDR3 DNA: TGTGCCAGCACGGTCAACAGGGTGGGTACTGAAGCTTTCTTT

V gene: TRBV10-3
J gene: TRBJ2-1
D gene: .
clone size: few
CDR3 protein: CAIKTASSYNEQFF
CDR3 DNA: TGTGCCATCAAAACAGCGAGCTCCTACAATGAGCAGTTCTTC

V gene: TRBV20-1
J gene: TRBJ2-1
D gene: .
clone size: .
CDR3 protein: CSARDIGGRSYNEQFF
CDR3 DNA: TGCAGTGCTAGAGATATCGGGGGACGGTCCTACAATGAGCAGTTCTTC

V gene: TRBV20-1
J gene: TRBJ2-3
D gene: TRBD2
clone size: once
CDR3 protein: CSARPDHSGITDTQYF
CDR3 DNA: TGCAGTGCTAGGCCAGACCATAGCGGGATCACAGATACGCAGTATTTT

V gene: TRBV7-8
J gene: TRBJ2-3
D gene: .
clone size: many
CDR3 protein: CASSPRLIDTQYF
CDR3 DNA: TGTGCCAGCAGCCCCAGACTCATAGATACGCAGTATTTT

V gene: TRBV15
J gene: TRBJ2-5
D gene: .
clone size: .
CDR3 protein: CATSRVPRGSEETQYF
CDR3 DNA: TGTGCCACCAGCAGAGTTCCCCGGGGGTCGGAGGAGACCCAGTACTTC

V gene: TRBV7-8
J gene: TRBJ2-2
D gene: .
clone size: .
CDR3 protein: CASSFRDAGTGELFF
CDR3 DNA: TGTGCCAGCAGCTTCAGGGACGCAGGCACCGGGGAGCTGTTTTTT

V gene: TRBV24-1
J gene: TRBJ2-1
D gene: TRBD2
clone size: few
CDR3 protein: CANVSTSGRGVGQFF
CDR3 DNA: TGTGCCAACGTTTCTACTAGCGGGAGGGGGGTCGGGCAGTTCTTC

V gene: TRBV6-1
J gene: TRBJ2-2
D gene: TRBD2
clone size: few
CDR3 protein: CASGAGITGELFF
CDR3 DNA: TGTGCCAGCGGAGCGGGGATCACCGGGGAGCTGTTTTTT